This record covers a single TCR beta chain. The antigen remains unidentified. This PCR relied on a set of 60 Vbeta primers and 13 Jbeta primers. Sequencing was performed with immunoSEQ multiplex PCR; in TCRdb, only in-frame clones are kept and a portion is missing. The table has about 98,000 clones, 60% to 80% seen once; the top ten hold roughly 9.1%. This sample stems from a study of cytomegalovirus exposure and HLA in healthy donors. General study points: According to a later analysis, most TCR beta chains associated with CMV appeared HLA-restricted. Sequencing likely generated an artifact that appeared as a cluster of highly shared sequence variants. According to an earlier analysis, most TCR beta V segments yielded productive rearrangements about 90% or about 30% of the time. In a later analysis, V- and J-gene trimming of beta chains associated with a DCLRE1C missense variant, replicated independently.

Trimming took off 4 bases at V and 0 bases at J, with 16 bases between the two ends. CDR3 size: 16 residues. Germline V gene lookup returns CDR1 LNHDA and CDR2 SQIVND (reference sequence). The chain is built from TRBV19 and TRBJ2-7; maybe TRBD2 (5 bases). The sequenced sample consisted of PBMCs. This sequence was found in a male donor in good health and CMV-seropositive. This CDR3 reads CASSSSRAQSSYEQYF. CDR3 bases: TGTGCCAGTAGTAGCTCGCGGGCCCAAAGCTCCTACGAGCAGTACTTC.